This T cell receptor (beta chain) was found in a study of identical twins. Germline V CDR1 and CDR2: LGHNA, YNFKEQ. The CDR3 is made up of 14 amino acids. Between the trimmed V and J ends, which lost 4 bases and 7 bases, there was a span of 17 bases. Using its own MiXCR run on the 5' RACE reads, TCRdb lists one record per CDR3 protein. In the table there are about 720,000 distinct CDR3 sequences, 8% to 9% of which are singletons. A further study also used this sample, focusing on yellow fever vaccine responses in identical twins.

The J gene is TRBJ2-7, the V gene TRBV4-2; D ambiguous. The source is a woman between 18 and 29 years old in good health. Specimen: PBMCs. The CDR3 protein is CASSPPGTFREQYF. The CDR3 region has the DNA TGTGCCAGCAGCCCCCCTGGCACGTTTCGAGAGCAGTACTTC.